The 24 T cell receptor beta chains below all came from one sample that was sequenced in a study of blood T cell repertoires in COVID-19. Libraries were prepared by immunoSEQ multiplex PCR; TCRdb keeps only in-frame clonotypes and omits some of them. The sample gives 8,800 or so clones, approximately 80% of which show up once; approximately 29% is in the top ten. The sequencing input was peripheral blood. The receptors shown here come from a human donor in a cohort sampled during active COVID-19.

CDR3 in amino acids: CASSQEKGAYEQYF. CDR3 bases: TGCGCCAGCAGCCAAGAAAAGGGGGCCTACGAGCAGTACTTC. V and J are TRBV4-3 and TRBJ2-7; tentatively, D is TRBD1 (6 bases). Trimming left V 0 bases short and J 2 bases short, with 8 bases between. The CDR3 spans 14 residues. CDR1 is LGHNA and CDR2 is YSLEER in the germline V gene.

The CDR3 spells CASSLQGAREQYV. The CDR3, as DNA: TGTGCCAGCAGTTTGCAGGGGGCGCGGGAGCAGTACGTC. This chain links TRBV27 with TRBJ2-7; TRBD1 agrees at 8 bases. The trim removed 3 bases at V and 7 bases at J, leaving 5 bases unmatched. The CDR3 loop spans 13 amino acids. The V gene's germline CDR1 is MNHEY and CDR2 SMNVEV (reference sequence).

The chain links TRBV19 to TRBJ2-4, with 10 bases lining up with TRBD1. The CDR3 contains 14 residues. Germline V lookup: CDR1 LNHDA, CDR2 SQIVND (reference sequence). J lost 7 bases, V lost 6 bases, and 6 bases had no gene match. The CDR3 bases are TGTGCCAGTAGAGGACAGGGGGTTAGGAACATTCAGTACTTC. This encodes CASRGQGVRNIQYF.

This chain links TRBV5-8 with TRBJ2-1, with 14 nucleotides matching TRBD2. The length of the CDR3 is 15 residues. In germline, CDR1 is SGHTS, CDR2 YDEGEE. V gave up 4 bases and J gave up 6 bases; unmatched junction bases: 3. CDR3 DNA sequence: TGTGCCAGCAGCCACGGACTAGCGGGGGGCAATGAGCAGTTCTTC. This sequence encodes CASSHGLAGGNEQFF. Drawing the rest from reference TRBV5-8 and TRBJ2-1, the complete variable domain is EAGVTQSPTHLIKTRGQQATLRCSPISGHTSVYWYQQALGLGLQFLLWYDEGEERNRGNFPPRFSGRQFPNYSSELNVNALELEDSALYLCASSHGLAGGNEQFFGPGTRLTVL.

The CDR3, as DNA: TGTGCCAGCAGGTCGACAGGGGAGCGACAGCCCCAGCATTTT. The encoded protein is CASRSTGERQPQHF. The V call is TRBV6-6, the J call TRBJ1-5; 8 bases match TRBD1. The germline CDR1 and CDR2 sequences are MNHNY and SVGAGI (reference sequence). J gave up 7 bases and V 6 bases, and 8 bases lay outside the gene matches. This CDR3 contains 14 residues.

J is TRBJ1-4 and V is TRBV19; 10 nucleotides align to TRBD1. CDR1 and CDR2 from the germline V gene are LNHDA and SQIVND (reference sequence). J was trimmed by 5 bases and V by 5 bases; bases with no gene match: 2. The CDR3 loop spans 14 amino acids. The CDR3 DNA is TGTGCCAGTAGTCCGGACAGGGGGAATGAAAAACTGTTTTTT. Amino acid sequence: CASSPDRGNEKLFF.

CDR3 in DNA: TGTGCCAGCAGCTCCGGGTCTAGCACAGATACGCAGTATTTT. It encodes CASSSGSSTDTQYF. The J gene is TRBJ2-3, the V gene TRBV7-2; unclear D gene. CDR1 is SGHTA and CDR2 is FQGNSA in the germline V gene. The CDR3 covers 14 residues. Trimming took off 4 bases at V and 0 bases at J, with 8 bases between the two ends. The complete variable domain, with remaining parts taken from reference TRBV7-2 and TRBJ2-3, reads GAGVSQSPSNKVTEKGKDVELRCDPISGHTALYWYRQSLGQGLEFLIYFQGNSAPDKSGLPSDRFSAERTGGSVSTLTIQRTQQEDSAVYLCASSSGSSTDTQYFGPGTRLTVL.

V is TRBV5-1 and J is TRBJ1-1; 9 bases align to TRBD1. The V and J ends lost 4 bases and 1 base, in that order; junction bases with no gene match: 11. Germline CDR1 SGHRS, CDR2 YFSETQ. CDR3 size: 17 residues. The CDR3 DNA follows: TGCGCCAGCAGCCAAGGACAGGGGCCACCTTGGAACACTGAAGCTTTCTTT. Amino acids: CASSQGQGPPWNTEAFF.

This clone is classed as medium-sized (0.01 to 0.1%). The chain employs TRBV9 and TRBJ2-3; TRBD1 matches at 7 bases. This CDR3 comprises 15 residues. The germline gives CDR1 SGDLS, CDR2 YYNGEE. After removal of 3 bases from V and 0 bases from J, the junction contained 4 bases not matched to a gene. The CDR3 nucleotides are TGTGCCAGCAGCGGAGGGGACAGTAGCACAGATACGCAGTATTTT. Translation: CASSGGDSSTDTQYF. Full variable domain (missing parts from reference TRBV9 and TRBJ2-3): DSGVTQTPKHLITATGQRVTLRCSPRSGDLSVYWYQQSLDQGLQFLIQYYNGEERAKGNILERFSAQQFPDLHSELNLSSLELGDSALYFCASSGGDSSTDTQYFGPGTRLTVL.

This clone has only a few counts. The genes are TRBV30 and TRBJ1-4; D is unclear. The CDR3 length is 14 residues. CDR1 and CDR2 from the germline V gene are GTSNPN and SVGIG (reference sequence). With 0 bases removed from V and 5 bases from J, the gap between germline ends came to 10 bases. The CDR3 nucleotides are TGTGCCTGGAGTGTAAACGGGTTAAATGAAAAACTGTTTTTT. This sequence encodes CAWSVNGLNEKLFF.

The chain joins TRBV11-2 to TRBJ2-1, with 10 positions matching TRBD2. The CDR3 runs 15 residues. CDR1 is SGHAT, CDR2 FQNNGV, per germline. Unmatched junction bases numbered 3, after V lost 5 bases and J lost 2 bases. CDR3 loop: CASSRLAGAYNEQFF. The CDR3 DNA sequence: TGTGCCAGCAGCCGTCTAGCGGGAGCCTACAATGAGCAGTTCTTC.

The chain is built from TRBV5-1 and TRBJ2-7, with TRBD1 identical over 9 bases. This CDR3 contains 16 residues. The junction had 7 bases not matched to a gene; V was cut back by 3 bases and J by 0 bases. Per germline, CDR1 SGHRS and CDR2 YFSETQ. The CDR3 DNA follows: TGCGCCAGCAGCTACCCGGACAGGGGCCACTCCTACGAGCAGTACGTC. This codes for CASSYPDRGHSYEQYV.

The V and J genes are TRBV19 and TRBJ1-3; 7 nucleotides match TRBD1. CDR1 is LNHDA, CDR2 SQIVND, per germline (reference sequence). This CDR3 contains 17 residues. The trim removed 6 bases at V and 0 bases at J, leaving 11 bases unmatched. The DNA for the CDR3 is TGTGCCAGTAGCCCCGGACAGGAGGTTTACTCTGGAAACACCATATATTTT. Its protein product is CASSPGQEVYSGNTIYF.

The chain carries TRBV3-1 (or the pseudogene TRBV3-2) and TRBJ2-6; D is perhaps TRBD1 (5 bases). Trimming took 6 bases from V and 0 from J, leaving 9 bases between them. Germline lookup yields CDR1 LGHDT and CDR2 YNNKEL (reference sequence). This CDR3 region has 15 residues. This chain's CDR3 is CASSRTSSGANVLTF. CDR3 DNA: TGTGCCAGCAGTCGGACATCCTCTGGGGCCAACGTCCTGACTTTC.

The chain is built from TRBV19 and TRBJ2-7, with 14 bases identical to TRBD2. Germline-derived CDR1 and CDR2 are LNHDA and SQIVND (reference sequence). V shed 6 bases and J 7 bases; nucleotides not matched to a gene: 8. The CDR3 extends over 15 amino acids. Here the CDR3 reads CASRRTSGGTSEQYF. The DNA of the CDR3 is TGTGCCAGTAGGAGGACTAGCGGGGGGACCTCGGAGCAGTACTTC. Full variable domain (missing parts from reference TRBV19 and TRBJ2-7): DGGITQSPKYLFRKEGQNVTLSCEQNLNHDAMYWYRQDPGQGLRLIYYSQIVNDFQKGDIAEGYSVSREKKESFPLTVTSAQKNPTAFYLCASRRTSGGTSEQYFGPGTRLTVT.

This chain connects TRBV11-2 to TRBJ2-3; no clear D gene. Germline V CDR1 and CDR2: SGHAT, FQNNGV. The CDR3 covers 15 residues. V was shortened by 2 bases and J by 0 bases, with 9 bases between the two germline ends. CDR3 bases: TGTGCCAGCAGCTTAACCCGCACTAGCACAGATACGCAGTATTTT. Translated, it gives CASSLTRTSTDTQYF.

The chain has TRBV7-2 and TRBJ2-3, with 12 bases aligning to TRBD2. The CDR3 contains 15 residues. The ends lost 4 bases at V and 5 bases at J; junction bases unmatched: 4. Germline-derived CDR1 and CDR2 are SGHTA and FQGNSA. In nucleotides, the CDR3 is TGTGCCAGCAGCTCTAGCGGGGGGGCGGGAGATACGCAGTATTTT. As protein: CASSSSGGAGDTQYF.

The V and J genes are TRBV6-5 and TRBJ1-1; 10 positions match TRBD1. Unmatched junction bases numbered 5, after V lost 0 bases and J lost 4 bases. The CDR3 length is 16 residues. CDR1 and CDR2 (germline): MNHEY, SVGAGI. The CDR3 region has the DNA TGTGCCAGCAGTTACTCGACAGGGGGCAAGGGCACTGAAGCTTTCTTT. This gives the protein CASSYSTGGKGTEAFF.

The chain uses TRBV5-1 and TRBJ2-3; the match to TRBD2 covers 9 bases. Germline assignment: CDR1 SGHRS and CDR2 YFSETQ. The CDR3 loop spans 16 amino acids. V dropped 5 bases and J dropped 2; count of bases not matched to a gene: 9. DNA for the CDR3: TGCGCCAGCAGGCGGGCTAGCGGGGCCAACACAGATACGCAGTATTTT. It yields the protein CASRRASGANTDTQYF.

The chain joins TRBV6-5 to TRBJ2-7; 10 nucleotides agree with TRBD2. Trimming at V came to 7 bases and at J to 6 bases, leaving 12 bases not matched to a gene. Germline CDR1 reads MNHEY; CDR2 reads SVGAGI. The CDR3 loop spans 15 amino acids. The CDR3 spells CASKTGLAGAGEQYV. CDR3 nucleotides: TGTGCCAGCAAAACTGGGCTAGCGGGAGCCGGCGAGCAGTACGTC.

The V call is TRBV3-1 (or the pseudogene TRBV3-2), the J call TRBJ2-5; TRBD2 aligns across 13 bases. The CDR3 spans 16 residues. Trimming cost V 4 bases and J 5 bases; bases outside gene matches: 7. CDR1 is LGHDT and CDR2 is YNNKEL in the germline V gene (reference sequence). CDR3: CASSPGLAGAGETQYF. Here the CDR3 DNA reads TGTGCCAGCAGCCCCGGACTAGCGGGGGCCGGGGAGACCCAGTACTTC.

This clone was seen a single time. This sequence joins TRBV10-1 and TRBJ2-1, with 8 bases fitting TRBD2. V lost 4 bases and J lost 4; bases outside the gene matches: 9. The CDR3 runs 16 residues. Germline V gives CDR1 WNHNN, CDR2 SYGVQD (reference sequence). CDR3 in DNA: TGCGCCAGCAGTGGGGACGGGAGGGCCGGGTACAATGAGCAGTTCTTC. As protein: CASSGDGRAGYNEQFF.

This clone has more than one count but fewer than ten. CDR3 sequence: CASSLQGANTGELFF. The CDR3 region has the DNA TGTGCCAGCAGCCTACAGGGAGCGAACACCGGGGAGCTGTTTTTT. This chain connects TRBV7-6 to TRBJ2-2; D perhaps matches TRBD1 (6 bases). CDR1 SGHVS and CDR2 FNYEAQ come from the germline V gene. This CDR3 comprises 15 residues. Trimming cost V 5 bases and J 0 bases, with 10 bases left between them.

The CDR3 DNA reads as TGTGCCAGCAGTTACTCGGGACAGGGAGTCACTGAAGCTTTCTTT. Its protein product is CASSYSGQGVTEAFF. The chain has TRBV6-5 and TRBJ1-1, with TRBD1 matching over 9 bases. The CDR3 is made up of 15 amino acids. V gave up 0 bases and J gave up 4 bases; unmatched junction bases: 3. The germline V gene encodes CDR1 MNHEY and CDR2 SVGAGI.